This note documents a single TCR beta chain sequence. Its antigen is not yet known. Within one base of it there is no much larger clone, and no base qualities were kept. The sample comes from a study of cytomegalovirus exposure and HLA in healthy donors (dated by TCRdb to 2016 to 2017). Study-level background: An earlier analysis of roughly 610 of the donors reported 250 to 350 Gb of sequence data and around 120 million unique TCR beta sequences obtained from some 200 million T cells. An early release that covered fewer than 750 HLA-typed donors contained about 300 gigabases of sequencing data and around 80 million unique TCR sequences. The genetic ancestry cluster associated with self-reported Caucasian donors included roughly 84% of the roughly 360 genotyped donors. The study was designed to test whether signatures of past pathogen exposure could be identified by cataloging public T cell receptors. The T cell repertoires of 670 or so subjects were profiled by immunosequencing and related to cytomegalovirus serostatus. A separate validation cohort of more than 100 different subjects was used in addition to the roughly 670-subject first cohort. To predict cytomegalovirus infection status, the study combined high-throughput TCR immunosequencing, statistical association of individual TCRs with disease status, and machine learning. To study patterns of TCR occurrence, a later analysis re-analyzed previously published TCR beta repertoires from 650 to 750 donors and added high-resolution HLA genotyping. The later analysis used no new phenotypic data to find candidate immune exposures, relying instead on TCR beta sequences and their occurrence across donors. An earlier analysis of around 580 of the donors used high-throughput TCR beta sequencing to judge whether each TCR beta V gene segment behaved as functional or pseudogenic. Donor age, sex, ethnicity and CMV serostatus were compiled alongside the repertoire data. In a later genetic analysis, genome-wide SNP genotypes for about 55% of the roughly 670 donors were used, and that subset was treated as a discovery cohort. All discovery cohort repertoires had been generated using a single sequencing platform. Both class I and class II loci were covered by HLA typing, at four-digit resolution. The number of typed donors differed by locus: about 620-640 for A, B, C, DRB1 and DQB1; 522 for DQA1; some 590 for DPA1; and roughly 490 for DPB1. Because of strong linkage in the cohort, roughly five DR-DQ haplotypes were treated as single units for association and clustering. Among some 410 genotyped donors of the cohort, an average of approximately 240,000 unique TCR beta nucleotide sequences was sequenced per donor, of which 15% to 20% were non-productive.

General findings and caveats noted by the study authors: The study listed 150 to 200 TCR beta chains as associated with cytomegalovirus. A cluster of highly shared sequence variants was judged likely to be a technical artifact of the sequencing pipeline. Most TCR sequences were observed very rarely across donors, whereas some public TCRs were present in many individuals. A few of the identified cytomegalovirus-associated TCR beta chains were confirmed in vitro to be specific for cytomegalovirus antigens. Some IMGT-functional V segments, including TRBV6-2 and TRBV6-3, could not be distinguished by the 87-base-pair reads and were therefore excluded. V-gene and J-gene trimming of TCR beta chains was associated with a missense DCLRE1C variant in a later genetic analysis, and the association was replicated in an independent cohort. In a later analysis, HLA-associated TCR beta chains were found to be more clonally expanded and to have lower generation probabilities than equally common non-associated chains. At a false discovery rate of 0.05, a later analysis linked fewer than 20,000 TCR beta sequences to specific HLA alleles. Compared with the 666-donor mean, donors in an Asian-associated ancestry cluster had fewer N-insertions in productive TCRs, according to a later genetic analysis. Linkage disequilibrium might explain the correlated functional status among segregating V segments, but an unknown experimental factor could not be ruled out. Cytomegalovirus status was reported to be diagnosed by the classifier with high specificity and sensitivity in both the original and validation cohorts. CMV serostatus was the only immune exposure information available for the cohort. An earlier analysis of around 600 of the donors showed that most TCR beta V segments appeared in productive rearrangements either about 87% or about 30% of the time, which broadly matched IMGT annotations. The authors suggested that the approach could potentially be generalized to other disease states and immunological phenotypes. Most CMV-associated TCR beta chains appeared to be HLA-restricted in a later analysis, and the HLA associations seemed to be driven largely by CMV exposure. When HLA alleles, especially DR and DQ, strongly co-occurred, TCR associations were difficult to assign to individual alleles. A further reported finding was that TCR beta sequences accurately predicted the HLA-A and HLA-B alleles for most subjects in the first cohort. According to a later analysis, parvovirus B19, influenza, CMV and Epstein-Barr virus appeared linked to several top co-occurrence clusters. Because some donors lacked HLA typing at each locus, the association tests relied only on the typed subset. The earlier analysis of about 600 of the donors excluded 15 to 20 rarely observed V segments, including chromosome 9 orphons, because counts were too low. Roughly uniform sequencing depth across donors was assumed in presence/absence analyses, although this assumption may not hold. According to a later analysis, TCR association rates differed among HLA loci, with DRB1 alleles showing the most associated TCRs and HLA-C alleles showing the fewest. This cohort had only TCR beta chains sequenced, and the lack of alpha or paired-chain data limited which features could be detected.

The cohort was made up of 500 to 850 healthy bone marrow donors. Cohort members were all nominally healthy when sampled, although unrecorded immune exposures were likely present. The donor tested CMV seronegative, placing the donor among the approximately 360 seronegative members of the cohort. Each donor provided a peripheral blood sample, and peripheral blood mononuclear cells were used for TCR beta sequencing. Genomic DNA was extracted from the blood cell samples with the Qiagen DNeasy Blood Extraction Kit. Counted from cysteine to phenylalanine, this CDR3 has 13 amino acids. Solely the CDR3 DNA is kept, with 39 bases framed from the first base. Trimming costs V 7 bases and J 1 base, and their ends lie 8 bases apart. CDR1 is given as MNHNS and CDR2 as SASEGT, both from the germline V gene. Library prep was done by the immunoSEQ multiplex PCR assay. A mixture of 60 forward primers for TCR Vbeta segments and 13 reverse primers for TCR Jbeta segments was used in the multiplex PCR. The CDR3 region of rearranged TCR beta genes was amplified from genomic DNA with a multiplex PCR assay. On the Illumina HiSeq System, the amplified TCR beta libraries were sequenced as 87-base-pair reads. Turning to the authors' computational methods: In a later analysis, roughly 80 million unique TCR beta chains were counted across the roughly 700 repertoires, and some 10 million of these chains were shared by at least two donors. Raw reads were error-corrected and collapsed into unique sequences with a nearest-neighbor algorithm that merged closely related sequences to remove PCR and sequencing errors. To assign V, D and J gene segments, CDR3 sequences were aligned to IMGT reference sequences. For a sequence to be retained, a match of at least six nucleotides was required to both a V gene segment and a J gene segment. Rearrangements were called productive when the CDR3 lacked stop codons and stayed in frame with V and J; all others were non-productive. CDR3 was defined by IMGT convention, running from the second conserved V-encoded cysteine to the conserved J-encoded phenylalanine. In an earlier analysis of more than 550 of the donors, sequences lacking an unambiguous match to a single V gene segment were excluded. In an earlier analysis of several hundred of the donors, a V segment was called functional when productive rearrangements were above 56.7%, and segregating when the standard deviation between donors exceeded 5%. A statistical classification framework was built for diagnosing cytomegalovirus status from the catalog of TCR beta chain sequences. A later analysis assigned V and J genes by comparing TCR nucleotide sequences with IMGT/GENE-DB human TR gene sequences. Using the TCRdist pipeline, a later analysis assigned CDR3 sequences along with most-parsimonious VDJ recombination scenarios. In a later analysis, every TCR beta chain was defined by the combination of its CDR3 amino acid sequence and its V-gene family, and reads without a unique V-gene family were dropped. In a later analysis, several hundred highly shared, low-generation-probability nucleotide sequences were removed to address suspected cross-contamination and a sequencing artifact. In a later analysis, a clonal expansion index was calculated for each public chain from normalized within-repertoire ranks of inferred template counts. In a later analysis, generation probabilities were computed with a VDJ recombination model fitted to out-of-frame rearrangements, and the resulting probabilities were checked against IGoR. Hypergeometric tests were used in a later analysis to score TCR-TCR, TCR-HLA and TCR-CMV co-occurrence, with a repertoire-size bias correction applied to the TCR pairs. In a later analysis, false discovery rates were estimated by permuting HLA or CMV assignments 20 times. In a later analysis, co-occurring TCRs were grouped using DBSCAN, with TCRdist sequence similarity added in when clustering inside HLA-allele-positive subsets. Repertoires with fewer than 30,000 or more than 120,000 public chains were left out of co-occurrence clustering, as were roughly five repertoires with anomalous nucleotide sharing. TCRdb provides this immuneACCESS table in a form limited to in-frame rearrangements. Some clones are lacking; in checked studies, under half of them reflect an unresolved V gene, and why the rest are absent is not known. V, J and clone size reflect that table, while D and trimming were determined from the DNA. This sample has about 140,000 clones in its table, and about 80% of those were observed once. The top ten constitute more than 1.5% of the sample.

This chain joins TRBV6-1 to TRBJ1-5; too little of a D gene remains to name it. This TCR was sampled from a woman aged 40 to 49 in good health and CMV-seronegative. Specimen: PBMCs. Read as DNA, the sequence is TGTGCCAGCATCGTCGGGAGCAATCAGCCCCAGCATTTT. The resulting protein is CASIVGSNQPQHF.